The sequence of this TCR beta chain was determined in a study of somatic mutations in cytotoxic T cells in rheumatoid arthritis. Whole-study context: Several of the V beta antibody-stained T-cell populations were flow-sorted at nearly 100% purity; V beta1+ cells were among them and were sequenced for TCRB. Broader study findings: Of about 62 patients, fewer than 10 had a largest CD8+ clone that exceeded 20% of CD8+ cells.

TCRdb's copy holds only in-frame clones and misses some; the assay was immunoSEQ multiplex PCR. The sample has 20,000 to 25,000 clones, about 82% seen once. For this clone: Antigen: not known.

This CDR3 spans 14 amino acids. The V and J ends lost 0 bases and 9 bases respectively, with 13 bases between them. CDR1 is SGHDT, CDR2 YYEEEE, per germline. Sequencing was carried out using CD8+ T cells sorted from blood. This chain joins TRBV5-6 and TRBJ2-1, with D uncertain. This TCR was recovered from a woman aged 50 to 60 in good health. CDR3 in amino acids: CASSLVRPEIEQFF. CDR3 coding DNA: TGTGCCAGCAGCTTGGTCCGCCCGGAGATTGAGCAGTTCTTC.